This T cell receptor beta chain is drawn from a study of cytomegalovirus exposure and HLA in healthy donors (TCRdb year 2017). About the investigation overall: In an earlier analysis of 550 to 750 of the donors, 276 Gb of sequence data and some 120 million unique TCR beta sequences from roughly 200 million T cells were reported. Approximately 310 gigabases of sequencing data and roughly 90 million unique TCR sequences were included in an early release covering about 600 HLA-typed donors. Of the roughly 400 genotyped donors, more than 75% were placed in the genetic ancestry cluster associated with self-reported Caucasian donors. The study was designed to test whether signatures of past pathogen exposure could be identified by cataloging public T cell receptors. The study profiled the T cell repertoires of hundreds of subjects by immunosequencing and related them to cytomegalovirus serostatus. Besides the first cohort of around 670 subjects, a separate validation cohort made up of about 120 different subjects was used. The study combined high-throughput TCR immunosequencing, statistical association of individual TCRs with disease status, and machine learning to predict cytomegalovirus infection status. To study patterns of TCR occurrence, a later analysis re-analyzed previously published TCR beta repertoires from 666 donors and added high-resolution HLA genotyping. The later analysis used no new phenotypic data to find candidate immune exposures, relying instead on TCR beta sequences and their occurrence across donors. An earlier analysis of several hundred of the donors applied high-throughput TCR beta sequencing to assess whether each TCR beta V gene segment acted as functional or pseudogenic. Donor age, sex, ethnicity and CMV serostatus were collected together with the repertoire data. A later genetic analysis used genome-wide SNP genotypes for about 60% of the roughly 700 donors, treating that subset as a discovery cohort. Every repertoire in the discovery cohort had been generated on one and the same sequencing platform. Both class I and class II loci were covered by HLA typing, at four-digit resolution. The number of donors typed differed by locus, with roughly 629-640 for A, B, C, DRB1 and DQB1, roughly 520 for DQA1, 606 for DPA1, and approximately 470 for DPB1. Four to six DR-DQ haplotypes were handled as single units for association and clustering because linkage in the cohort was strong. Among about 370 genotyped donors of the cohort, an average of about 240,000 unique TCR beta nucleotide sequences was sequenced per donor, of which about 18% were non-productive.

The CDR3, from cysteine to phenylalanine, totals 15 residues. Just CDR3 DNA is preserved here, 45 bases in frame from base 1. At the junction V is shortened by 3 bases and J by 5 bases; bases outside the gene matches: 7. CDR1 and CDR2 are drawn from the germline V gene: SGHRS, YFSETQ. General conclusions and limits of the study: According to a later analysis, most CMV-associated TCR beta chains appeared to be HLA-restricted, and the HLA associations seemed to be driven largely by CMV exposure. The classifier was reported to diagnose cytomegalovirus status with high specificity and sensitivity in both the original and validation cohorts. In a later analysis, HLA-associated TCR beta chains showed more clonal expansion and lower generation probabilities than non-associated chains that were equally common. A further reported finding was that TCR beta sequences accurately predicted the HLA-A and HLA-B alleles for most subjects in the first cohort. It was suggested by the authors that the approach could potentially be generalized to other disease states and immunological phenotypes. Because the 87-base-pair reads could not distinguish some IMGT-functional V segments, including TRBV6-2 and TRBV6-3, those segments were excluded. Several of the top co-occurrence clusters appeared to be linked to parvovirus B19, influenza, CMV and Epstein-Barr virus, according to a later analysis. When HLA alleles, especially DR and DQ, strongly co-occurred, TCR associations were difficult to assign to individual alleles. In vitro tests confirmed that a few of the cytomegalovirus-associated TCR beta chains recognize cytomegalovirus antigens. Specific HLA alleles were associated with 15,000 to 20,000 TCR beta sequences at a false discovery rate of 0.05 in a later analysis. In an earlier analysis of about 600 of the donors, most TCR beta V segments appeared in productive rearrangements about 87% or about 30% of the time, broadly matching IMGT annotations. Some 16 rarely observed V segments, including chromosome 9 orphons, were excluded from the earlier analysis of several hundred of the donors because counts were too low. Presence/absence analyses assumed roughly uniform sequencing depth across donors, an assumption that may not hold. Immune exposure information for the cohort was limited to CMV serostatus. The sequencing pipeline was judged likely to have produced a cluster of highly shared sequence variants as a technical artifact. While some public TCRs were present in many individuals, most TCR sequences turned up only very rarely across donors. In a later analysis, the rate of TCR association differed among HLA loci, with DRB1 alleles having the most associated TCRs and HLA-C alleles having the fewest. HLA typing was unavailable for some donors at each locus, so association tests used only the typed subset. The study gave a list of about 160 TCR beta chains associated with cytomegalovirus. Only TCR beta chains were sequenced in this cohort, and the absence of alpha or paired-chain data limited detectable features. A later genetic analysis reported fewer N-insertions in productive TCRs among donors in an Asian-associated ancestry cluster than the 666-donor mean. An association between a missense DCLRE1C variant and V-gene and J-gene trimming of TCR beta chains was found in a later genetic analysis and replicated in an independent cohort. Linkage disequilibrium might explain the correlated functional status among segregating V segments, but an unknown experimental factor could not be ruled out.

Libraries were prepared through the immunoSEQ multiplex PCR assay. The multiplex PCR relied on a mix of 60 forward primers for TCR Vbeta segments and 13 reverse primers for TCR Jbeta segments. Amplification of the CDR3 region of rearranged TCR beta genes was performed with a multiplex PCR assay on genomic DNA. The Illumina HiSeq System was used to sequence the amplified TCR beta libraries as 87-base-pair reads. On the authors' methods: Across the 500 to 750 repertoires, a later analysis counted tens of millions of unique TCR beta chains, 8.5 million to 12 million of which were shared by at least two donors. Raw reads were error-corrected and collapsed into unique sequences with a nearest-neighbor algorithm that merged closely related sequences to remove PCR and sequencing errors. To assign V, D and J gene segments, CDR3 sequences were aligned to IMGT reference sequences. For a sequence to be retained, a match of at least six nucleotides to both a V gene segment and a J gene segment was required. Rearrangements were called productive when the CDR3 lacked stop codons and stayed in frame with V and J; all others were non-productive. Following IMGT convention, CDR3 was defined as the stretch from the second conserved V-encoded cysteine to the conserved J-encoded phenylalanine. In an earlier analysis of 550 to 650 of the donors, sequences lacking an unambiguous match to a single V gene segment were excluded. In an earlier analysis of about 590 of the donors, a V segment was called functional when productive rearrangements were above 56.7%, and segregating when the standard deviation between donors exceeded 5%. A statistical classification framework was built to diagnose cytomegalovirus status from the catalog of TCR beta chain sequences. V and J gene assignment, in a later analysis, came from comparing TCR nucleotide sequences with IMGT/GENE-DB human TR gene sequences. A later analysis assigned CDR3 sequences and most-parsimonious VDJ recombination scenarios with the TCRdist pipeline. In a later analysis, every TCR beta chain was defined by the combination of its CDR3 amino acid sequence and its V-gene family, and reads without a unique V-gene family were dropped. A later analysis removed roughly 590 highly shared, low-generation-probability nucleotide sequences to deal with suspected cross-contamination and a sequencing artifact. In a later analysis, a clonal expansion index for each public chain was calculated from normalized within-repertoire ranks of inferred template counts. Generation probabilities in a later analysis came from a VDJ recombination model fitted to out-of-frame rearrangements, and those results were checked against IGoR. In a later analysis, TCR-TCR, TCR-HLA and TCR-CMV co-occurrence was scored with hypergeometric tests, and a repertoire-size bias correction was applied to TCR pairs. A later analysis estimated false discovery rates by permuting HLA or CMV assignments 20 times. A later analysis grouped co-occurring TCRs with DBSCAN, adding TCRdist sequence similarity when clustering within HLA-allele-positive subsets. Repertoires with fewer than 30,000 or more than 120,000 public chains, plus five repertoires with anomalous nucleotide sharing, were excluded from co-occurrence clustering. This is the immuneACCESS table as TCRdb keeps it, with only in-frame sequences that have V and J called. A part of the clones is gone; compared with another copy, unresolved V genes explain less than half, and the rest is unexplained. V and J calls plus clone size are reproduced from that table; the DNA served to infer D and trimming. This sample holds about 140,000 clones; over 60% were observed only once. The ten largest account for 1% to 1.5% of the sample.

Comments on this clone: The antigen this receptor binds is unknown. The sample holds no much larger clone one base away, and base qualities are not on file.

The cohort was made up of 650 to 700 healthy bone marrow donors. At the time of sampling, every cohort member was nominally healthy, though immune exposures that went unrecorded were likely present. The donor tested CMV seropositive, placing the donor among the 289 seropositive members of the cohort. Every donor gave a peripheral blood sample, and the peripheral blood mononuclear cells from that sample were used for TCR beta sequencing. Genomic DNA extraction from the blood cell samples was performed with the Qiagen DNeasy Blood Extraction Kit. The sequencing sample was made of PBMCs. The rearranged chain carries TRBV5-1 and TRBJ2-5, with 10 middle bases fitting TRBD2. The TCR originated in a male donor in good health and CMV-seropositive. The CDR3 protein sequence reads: CASSSRTSGVETQYF. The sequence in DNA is TGCGCCAGCAGCTCTAGGACTAGCGGTGTGGAGACCCAGTACTTC.